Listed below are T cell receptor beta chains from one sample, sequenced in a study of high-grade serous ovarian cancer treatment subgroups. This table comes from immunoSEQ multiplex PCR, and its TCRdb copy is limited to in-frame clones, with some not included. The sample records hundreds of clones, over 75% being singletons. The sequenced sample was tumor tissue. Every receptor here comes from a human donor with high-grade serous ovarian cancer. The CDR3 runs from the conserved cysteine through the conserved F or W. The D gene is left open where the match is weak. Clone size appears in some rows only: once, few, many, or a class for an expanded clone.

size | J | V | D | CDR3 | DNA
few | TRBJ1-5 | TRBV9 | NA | CASSPASNQPQHF | TGTGCCAGCAGCCCGGCTAGCAATCAGCCCCAGCATTTT
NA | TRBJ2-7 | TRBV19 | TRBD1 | CASSIVNGQGRYEQYF | TGTGCCAGTAGTATAGTGAACGGACAGGGTCGCTACGAGCAGTACTTC
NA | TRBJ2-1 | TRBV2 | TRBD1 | CASSYRDRQFF | TGTGCCAGCAGCTACCGGGACAGACAGTTCTTC
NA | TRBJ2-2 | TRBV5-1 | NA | CASSLAIQGWLFF | TGCGCCAGCAGCTTGGCCATCCAGGGCTGGCTGTTTTTT
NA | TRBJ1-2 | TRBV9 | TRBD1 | CASSVHIAGTAVGYTF | TGTGCCAGCAGCGTTCACATTGCCGGGACAGCGGTTGGCTACACCTTC
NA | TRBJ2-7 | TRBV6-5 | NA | CASINGDTYEQYF | TGTGCCAGCATCAACGGGGATACCTACGAGCAGTACTTC
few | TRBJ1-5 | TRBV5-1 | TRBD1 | CASSLGTGAQPQHF | TGCGCCAGCAGCTTGGGGACAGGGGCCCAGCCCCAGCATTTT
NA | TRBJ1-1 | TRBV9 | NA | CASSVETGHEAFF | TGTGCCAGCAGCGTAGAGACAGGTCATGAAGCTTTCTTT
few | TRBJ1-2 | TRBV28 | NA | CASSSPQGEKGNYGYTF | TGTGCCAGCAGTTCCCCACAGGGAGAGAAGGGTAACTATGGCTACACCTTC
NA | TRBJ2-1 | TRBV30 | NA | CAWSGMASYNEQFF | TGTGCCTGGAGTGGGATGGCCTCCTACAATGAGCAGTTCTTC
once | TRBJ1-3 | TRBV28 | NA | CASIGTISGNTIYF | TGTGCCAGCATAGGGACAATCTCTGGAAACACCATATATTTT